This TCR beta chain was captured by sequencing in a study of T cell repertoires in cytomegalovirus infection. General study findings and limits: Identification of carriers of CMV plus the relevant HLA was achieved through cumulative public TCR beta family frequency. HLA-C-restricted CMV clonotypes gave the most frequent clonotype in two of eight donors.

This CDR3 region has 10 residues. CDR1 and CDR2 from the germline V gene are SGHAT and FQDESV (reference sequence). The V end was cut by 7 bases, the J end by 5 bases, with 2 bases between. One entry per CDR3 protein results from TCRdb running MiXCR on the reads. The data hold 150,000 to 200,000 distinct CDR3 sequences, with approximately 17% observed a single time. A word on this clonotype: The antigen is unknown.

The sample taken for sequencing was CD8+ T cells from PBMCs. The V gene is TRBV11-1, the J gene TRBJ2-2, with D uncertain. The clonotype comes from a human donor in good health (CMV status not recorded). Some clones in this sample may be carry-over from other donors' samples. The CDR3 DNA reads TGTGCCAGCATAACCGGGGAGCTGTTTTTT. The encoded protein is CASITGELFF.